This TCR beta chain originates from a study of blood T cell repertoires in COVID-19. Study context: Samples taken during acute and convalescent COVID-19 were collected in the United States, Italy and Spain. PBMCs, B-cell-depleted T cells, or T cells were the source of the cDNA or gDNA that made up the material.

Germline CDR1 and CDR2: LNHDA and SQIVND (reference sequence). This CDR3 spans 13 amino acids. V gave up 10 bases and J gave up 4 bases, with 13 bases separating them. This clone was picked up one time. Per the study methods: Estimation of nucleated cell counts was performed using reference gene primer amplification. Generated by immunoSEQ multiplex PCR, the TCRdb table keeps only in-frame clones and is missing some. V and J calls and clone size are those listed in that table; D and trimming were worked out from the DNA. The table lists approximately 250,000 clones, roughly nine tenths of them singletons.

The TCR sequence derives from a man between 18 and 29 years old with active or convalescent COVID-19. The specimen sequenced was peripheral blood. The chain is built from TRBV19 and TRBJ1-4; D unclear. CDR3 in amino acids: CATKRTVNEKLFF. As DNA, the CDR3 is TGTGCCACCAAGAGGACTGTTAATGAAAAACTGTTTTTT.